This T cell receptor beta chain derives from a study of blood T cell repertoires in COVID-19. About the study: Acute-phase and convalescent COVID-19 samples originated in the United States, Italy and Spain. T cells, B-cell-depleted T cells, or PBMCs supplied cDNA or gDNA.

The CDR3 is made up of 13 amino acids. Germline V gene data show CDR1 as SGHDN and CDR2 as FVKESK. V dropped 1 base and J dropped 6 bases, with 9 bases sitting between them. Authors' methods: Amplification of reference gene primers was used by the study to estimate nucleated cell counts. Sequencing used immunoSEQ multiplex PCR; TCRdb keeps in-frame clones, though not all of them. V, J and clone size were drawn from that table, and D and trimming were deduced from the DNA. In the table there are over 100,000 clones, about 88% of which are singletons. The sequence was collected from a man aged 50 or older with active or convalescent COVID-19. Sequenced material: peripheral blood. The V call is TRBV14, the J call TRBJ1-1; D perhaps matches TRBD1 (6 bases). CDR3 DNA sequence: TGTGCCAGCAGCCAAGGGACAGTTTCTGAAGCTTTCTTT. It is translated as CASSQGTVSEAFF.